This TCR beta chain emerged from a study of blood T cell repertoires in COVID-19. Across the whole study: The United States, Italy and Spain provided the acute and convalescent COVID-19 samples. T cells, B-cell-depleted T cells, or PBMCs provided the cDNA or gDNA that served as material.

As processed by the authors: Nucleated cell number was recorded as an estimate derived from reference gene primer amplification. Clones were sequenced by immunoSEQ multiplex PCR, and TCRdb holds only the in-frame ones, with some missing. V, J and clone size reflect that table, while D and trimming were determined from the DNA. The table records 260,000 or so clones, roughly four fifths of them present only once. This sequence was found in a woman in her seventies with acute or convalescent COVID-19. The specimen sequenced was peripheral blood.

The CDR3 loop is CATSLDRAATEAFF. CDR3 coding DNA: TGTGCCACCTCCCTAGACAGGGCGGCCACTGAAGCTTTCTTT. The chain couples TRBV6-5 to TRBJ1-1, with 7 bases aligning to TRBD1. After removal of 10 bases from V and 4 bases from J, the junction contained 12 bases not matched to a gene. CDR1 is MNHEY and CDR2 is SVGAGI in the germline V gene. There are 14 residues in the CDR3.